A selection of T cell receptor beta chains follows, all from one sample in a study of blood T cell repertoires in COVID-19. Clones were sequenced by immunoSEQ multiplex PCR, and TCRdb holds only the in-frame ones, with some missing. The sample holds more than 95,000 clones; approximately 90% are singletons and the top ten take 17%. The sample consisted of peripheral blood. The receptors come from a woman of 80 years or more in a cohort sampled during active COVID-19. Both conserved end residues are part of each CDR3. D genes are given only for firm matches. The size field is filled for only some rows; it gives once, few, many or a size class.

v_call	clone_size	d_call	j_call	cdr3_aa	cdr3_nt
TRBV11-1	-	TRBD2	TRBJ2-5	CASSLWASGSSETQYF	TGTGCCAGCAGCTTATGGGCTAGCGGGAGTTCGGAGACCCAGTACTTC
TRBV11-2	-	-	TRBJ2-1	CANSLVGRGSSSYNEQFF	TGTGCCAACAGCTTAGTTGGCCGGGGGTCGAGCTCCTACAATGAGCAGTTCTTC
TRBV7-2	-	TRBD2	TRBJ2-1	CASSLNLAGVYEQFF	TGTGCCAGCAGTCTTAATCTAGCGGGGGTCTATGAGCAGTTCTTC
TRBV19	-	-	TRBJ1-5	CASSTQGGNPPQHF	TGTGCCAGTAGTACTCAGGGAGGCAATCCGCCCCAGCATTTT
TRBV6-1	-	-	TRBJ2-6	CASSEGTGFSGANVLTF	TGTGCCAGCAGTGAAGGAACAGGGTTCTCTGGGGCCAACGTCCTGACTTTC
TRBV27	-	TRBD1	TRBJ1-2	CASSYGQGMMGGYTF	TGTGCCAGCAGTTACGGACAGGGCATGATGGGAGGCTACACCTTC
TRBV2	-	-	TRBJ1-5	CASSILRSGSANQPQHF	TGTGCCAGCAGCATACTTAGGAGCGGCAGTGCCAATCAGCCCCAGCATTTT
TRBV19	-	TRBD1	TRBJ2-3	CASSPQGLSTDTQYF	TGTGCCAGTAGCCCACAGGGGCTCAGCACAGATACGCAGTATTTT
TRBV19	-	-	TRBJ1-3	CASSPRDSGNTIYF	TGTGCCAGCTCACCCCGGGACTCTGGAAACACCATATATTTT
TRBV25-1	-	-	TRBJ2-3	CASSGQQVGADTQYF	TGTGCCAGCAGTGGTCAACAGGTCGGTGCAGATACGCAGTATTTT
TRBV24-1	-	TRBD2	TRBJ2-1	CATSDLAAGGSEQFF	TGTGCCACCAGTGATTTGGCGGCGGGAGGTAGTGAGCAGTTCTTC
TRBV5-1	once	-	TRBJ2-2	CASSSGQSPGELFF	TGCGCCAGCAGCTCCGGACAGTCTCCCGGGGAGCTGTTTTTT
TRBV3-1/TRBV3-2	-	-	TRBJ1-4	CASSQERGWSEKLFF	TGTGCCAGCAGCCAAGAACGGGGGTGGAGTGAAAAACTGTTTTTT
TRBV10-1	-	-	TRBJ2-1	CASAGTTGPYEQFF	TGCGCCAGTGCCGGGACAACGGGCCCCTATGAGCAGTTCTTC
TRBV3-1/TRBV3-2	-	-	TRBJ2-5	CASSQDLYREETQYF	TGTGCCAGCAGCCAAGATCTGTACAGGGAAGAGACCCAGTACTTC
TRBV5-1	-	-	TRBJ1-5	CASSLQGGNQPQHF	TGCGCCAGCAGCTTACAGGGTGGCAATCAGCCCCAGCATTTT
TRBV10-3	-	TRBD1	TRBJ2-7	CAIRVGQIHEQYF	TGTGCCATCAGAGTGGGACAGATCCACGAGCAGTACTTC
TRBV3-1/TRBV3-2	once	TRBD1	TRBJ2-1	CASSQGRTGLGEQFF	TGTGCCAGCAGCCAAGGTAGGACAGGCTTGGGGGAGCAGTTCTTC
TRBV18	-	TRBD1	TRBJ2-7	CASSPPGTDYEQYF	TGTGCCAGCTCACCACCCGGGACAGACTACGAGCAGTACTTC
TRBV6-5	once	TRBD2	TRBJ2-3	CASSYKRGSDTQYF	TGTGCCAGCAGTTATAAGCGGGGCTCAGATACGCAGTATTTT
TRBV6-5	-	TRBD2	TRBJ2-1	CASSTSGGAGNEQFF	TGTGCCAGCAGTACCAGCGGGGGGGCTGGGAATGAGCAGTTCTTC
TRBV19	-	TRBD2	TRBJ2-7	CATRTSGSRSTMNF	TGTGCCACGCGTACTAGCGGGAGTCGAAGTACCATGAACTTC
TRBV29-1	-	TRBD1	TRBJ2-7	CSYRDRGGEQYF	TGCAGCTACCGGGACAGGGGTGGGGAGCAGTACTTC
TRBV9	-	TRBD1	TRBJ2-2	CASSAGQGGTGELFF	TGTGCCAGCAGCGCGGGACAGGGGGGAACCGGGGAGCTGTTTTTT
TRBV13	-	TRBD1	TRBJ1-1	CASSSRQGARTEAFF	TGTGCCAGCAGCTCCAGACAGGGGGCGCGCACTGAAGCTTTCTTT
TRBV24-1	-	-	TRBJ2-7	CATSDYLDEQYF	TGTGCCACCAGTGACTATCTGGACGAGCAGTACTTC
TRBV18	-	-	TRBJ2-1	CASSPVGGSYNEQFF	TGTGCCAGCTCACCGGTCGGGGGCTCCTACAATGAGCAGTTCTTC
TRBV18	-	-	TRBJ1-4	CASSPPVGGGNEKLFF	TGTGCCAGCTCACCACCGGTTGGCGGGGGTAATGAAAAACTGTTTTTT
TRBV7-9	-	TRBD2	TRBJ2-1	CASSSPSGGRFEQFF	TGTGCCAGCAGCTCCCCTAGCGGGGGCCGATTCGAGCAGTTCTTC
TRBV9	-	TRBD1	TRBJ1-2	CASTRGTGANYGYTF	TGTGCCAGCACGAGGGGGACAGGAGCTAACTATGGCTACACCTTC
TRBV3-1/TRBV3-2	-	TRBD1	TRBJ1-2	CASSLQGSYGYTF	TGTGCCAGCAGCCTACAGGGGTCCTATGGCTACACCTTC
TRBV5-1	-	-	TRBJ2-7	CASSRGSLPGEEQYF	TGCGCCAGCAGCAGGGGATCCCTACCGGGGGAGGAGCAGTACTTC
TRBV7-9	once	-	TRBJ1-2	CASSLRGDGYTF	TGTGCCAGCAGCTTACGGGGGGATGGCTACACCTTC
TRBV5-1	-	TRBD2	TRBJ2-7	CASSLGPSGMGYEQYF	TGCGCCAGCAGCTTGGGGCCTAGCGGTATGGGCTACGAGCAGTACTTC
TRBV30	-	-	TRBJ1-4	CAWNGHVNEKLFF	TGTGCCTGGAACGGACACGTTAATGAAAAACTGTTTTTT
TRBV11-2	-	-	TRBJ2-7	CASSYSPRDEQYF	TGTGCCAGCAGCTATTCCCCTCGGGACGAGCAGTACTTC
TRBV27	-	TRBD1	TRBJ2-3	CASSRDRGRTDTQYF	TGTGCCAGCAGTCGGGACAGGGGGCGGACAGATACGCAGTATTTT
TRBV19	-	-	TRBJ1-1	CASRQRTDGGTEAFF	TGTGCCAGTAGGCAACGGACAGATGGAGGTACTGAAGCTTTCTTT
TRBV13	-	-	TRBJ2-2	CASSPGGELFF	TGTGCCAGCAGCCCAGGCGGGGAGCTGTTTTTT
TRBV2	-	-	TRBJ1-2	CASSEQNYGYTF	TGTGCCAGCAGTGAACAGAACTATGGCTACACCTTC
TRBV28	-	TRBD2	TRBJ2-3	CASRVAGGQIWDTQYF	TGTGCCAGCAGAGTAGCGGGAGGCCAAATCTGGGATACGCAGTATTTT
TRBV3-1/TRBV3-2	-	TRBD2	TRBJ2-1	CASSQARLAGGPNSNEQFF	TGTGCCAGCAGCCAAGCGAGACTAGCGGGAGGGCCAAATAGCAATGAGCAGTTCTTC
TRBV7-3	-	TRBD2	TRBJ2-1	CASSPTTSGRDEQFF	TGTGCCAGCAGCCCAACCACTAGCGGGCGGGATGAGCAGTTCTTC
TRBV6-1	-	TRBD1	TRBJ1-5	CASSEWGQGVIIQPQHF	TGTGCCAGCAGTGAATGGGGACAGGGAGTGATAATTCAGCCCCAGCATTTT
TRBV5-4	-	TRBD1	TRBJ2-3	CASSSPGTGEDRDTQYF	TGTGCCAGCAGCTCCCCCGGGACAGGGGAGGATAGAGATACGCAGTATTTT